These T cell receptor beta chains were read from a single sample in a study of PD-L1 blockade in urothelial cancer. Sequencing was performed with immunoSEQ multiplex PCR; in TCRdb, only in-frame clones are kept and a portion is missing. In the table there are under 95,000 clones, around 85% of which are singletons. The specimen was PBMCs, collected around atezolizumab (anti-PD-L1) treatment. The receptor set was obtained from a man aged 60-69 years with urothelial cancer. The CDR3 runs from the conserved cysteine through the conserved F or W. Each record gives: J gene, V gene, clone size, D gene, CDR3 DNA, CDR3 protein. D genes are given only for firm matches. The size entry is marked missing in some rows and otherwise reads once, few, many or a size class.

j_gene: TRBJ1-2; v_gene: TRBV30; abundance: NA; d_gene: NA; CDR3nt: TGTGCCTGGGGGGTAATGCTCTGGGAGGGCTACACCTTC; CDR3aa: CAWGVMLWEGYTF
j_gene: TRBJ1-1; v_gene: TRBV27; abundance: NA; d_gene: TRBD1; CDR3nt: TGTGCCAGCAGCTTCCGGGACAGGAGAACTGAAGCTTTCTTT; CDR3aa: CASSFRDRRTEAFF
j_gene: TRBJ1-5; v_gene: TRBV5-6; abundance: NA; d_gene: NA; CDR3nt: TGTGCCAGCAGCTGGGCGGGGGAACAGCCCCAGCATTTT; CDR3aa: CASSWAGEQPQHF
j_gene: TRBJ2-3; v_gene: TRBV14; abundance: NA; d_gene: NA; CDR3nt: TGTGCCAGCAGCCAAATTGGTTTAGCGGAGAGTTCCACGCAGTATTTT; CDR3aa: CASSQIGLAESSTQYF
j_gene: TRBJ1-5; v_gene: TRBV19; abundance: NA; d_gene: TRBD1; CDR3nt: TGTGCCAGTACCTGGGACAGGGGGCCGCGGCAGCCCCAGCATTTT; CDR3aa: CASTWDRGPRQPQHF
j_gene: TRBJ2-4; v_gene: TRBV19; abundance: NA; d_gene: NA; CDR3nt: TGTGCCAGTAGTGACAGGAAAAACATTCAGTACTTC; CDR3aa: CASSDRKNIQYF
j_gene: TRBJ2-3; v_gene: TRBV5-1; abundance: NA; d_gene: NA; CDR3nt: TGCGCCAGCAGCCCACCCACCCTCGGTACGCAGTATTTT; CDR3aa: CASSPPTLGTQYF
j_gene: TRBJ2-7; v_gene: TRBV19; abundance: NA; d_gene: NA; CDR3nt: TGTGCCAGTAGTATAGAAGAAGGGGCAGGGCCCTACGAGCAGTACTTC; CDR3aa: CASSIEEGAGPYEQYF
j_gene: TRBJ2-5; v_gene: TRBV11-3; abundance: NA; d_gene: TRBD2; CDR3nt: TGTGCCAGCAGCTTGTCCTTTGGGGGGGAGTCGGAGACCCAGTACTTC; CDR3aa: CASSLSFGGESETQYF
j_gene: TRBJ2-3; v_gene: TRBV4-3; abundance: NA; d_gene: NA; CDR3nt: TGCGCCAGCAGCCCAGGGAGCACAGATACGCAGTATTTT; CDR3aa: CASSPGSTDTQYF
j_gene: TRBJ1-1; v_gene: TRBV28; abundance: few; d_gene: NA; CDR3nt: TGTGCCAGCGGGTGGACAGTGGGAATGTACGCTGAAGCTTTCTTT; CDR3aa: CASGWTVGMYAEAFF
j_gene: TRBJ1-5; v_gene: TRBV28; abundance: NA; d_gene: TRBD1; CDR3nt: TGTGCCAGCAGTCGGACCGGGACAGGGAACAGGCCCCAGCATTTT; CDR3aa: CASSRTGTGNRPQHF
j_gene: TRBJ1-2; v_gene: TRBV18; abundance: NA; d_gene: TRBD1; CDR3nt: TGTGCCAGCTCCCTAAATCTTCCCGGGACAGGGGAGTCTGGCTACACCTTC; CDR3aa: CASSLNLPGTGESGYTF
j_gene: TRBJ2-1; v_gene: TRBV9; abundance: NA; d_gene: TRBD2; CDR3nt: TGTGCCAGCAGCCCGGGACTAGCGGGAGGAAGCTACAATGAGCAGTTCTTC; CDR3aa: CASSPGLAGGSYNEQFF
j_gene: TRBJ1-5; v_gene: TRBV27; abundance: NA; d_gene: NA; CDR3nt: TGTGCCAGCAGTCCGCTGTCGCCGACAGGACCTATTAGCAATCAGCCCCAGCATTTT; CDR3aa: CASSPLSPTGPISNQPQHF
j_gene: TRBJ1-4; v_gene: TRBV5-1; abundance: NA; d_gene: NA; CDR3nt: TGCGCCAGCAGCTTGTTAGGAGGGCAGGGTTTTATTCGTGAAAAACTGTTTTTT; CDR3aa: CASSLLGGQGFIREKLFF
j_gene: TRBJ2-1; v_gene: TRBV7-8; abundance: NA; d_gene: NA; CDR3nt: TGTGCCAGCAGCTTAAGCTCTGGGGGCGAACTCTTC; CDR3aa: CASSLSSGGELF
j_gene: TRBJ1-2; v_gene: TRBV11-3; abundance: NA; d_gene: NA; CDR3nt: TGTGCCAGCAGCTTTGCGCTCAGGGGTACGGTAGCTAACTATGGCTACACCTTC; CDR3aa: CASSFALRGTVANYGYTF
j_gene: TRBJ2-5; v_gene: TRBV6-6; abundance: NA; d_gene: TRBD1; CDR3nt: TGTGCCAGCAGTTACCCGACAGGGCTGGGAGAGACCCAGTACTTC; CDR3aa: CASSYPTGLGETQYF
j_gene: TRBJ1-2; v_gene: TRBV28; abundance: many; d_gene: NA; CDR3nt: TGTGCCAGCAGTTCGATAACAGTTTACTATGGCTACACCTTC; CDR3aa: CASSSITVYYGYTF
j_gene: TRBJ2-3; v_gene: TRBV14; abundance: NA; d_gene: NA; CDR3nt: TGTGCCAGCAGCTACACAAGGGGAGATACGCAGTATTTT; CDR3aa: CASSYTRGDTQYF
j_gene: TRBJ2-5; v_gene: TRBV19; abundance: NA; d_gene: NA; CDR3nt: TGTGCCAGTAGTGGCTCGGGGCAAGAGACCCAGTACTTC; CDR3aa: CASSGSGQETQYF
j_gene: TRBJ1-6; v_gene: TRBV19; abundance: NA; d_gene: NA; CDR3nt: TGTGCCAGTAGTATTCAGGGACAACCTAATTCACCCCTCCACTTT; CDR3aa: CASSIQGQPNSPLHF
j_gene: TRBJ1-3; v_gene: TRBV9; abundance: NA; d_gene: NA; CDR3nt: TGTGCCAGCAGCGTAGTAGAAACTGGAAACACCATATATTTT; CDR3aa: CASSVVETGNTIYF
j_gene: TRBJ2-2; v_gene: TRBV9; abundance: few; d_gene: NA; CDR3nt: TGTGCCAGCAGCCCCGGGATAAGAAGCACCGGGGAGCTGTTTTTT; CDR3aa: CASSPGIRSTGELFF
j_gene: TRBJ2-3; v_gene: TRBV27; abundance: NA; d_gene: TRBD2; CDR3nt: TGTGCCAGCAGTTTATCAAGACTAGCGGGGACGCAGTATTTT; CDR3aa: CASSLSRLAGTQYF
j_gene: TRBJ2-7; v_gene: TRBV5-3; abundance: once; d_gene: NA; CDR3nt: TGTGCCAGAAGCTACAGGGCTTCCTACGAGCAGTACTTC; CDR3aa: CARSYRASYEQYF